Described below is a single T cell receptor (beta chain) sequence and its context. What it binds is unknown. This specimen belongs to a study of shared clonotypes between healthy human individuals. Overall study findings and caveats: Researchers found naive subsets generally carried larger estimated richness than memory subsets.

Each subset's genomic DNA was split evenly across several immunoSEQ plates. This table comes from immunoSEQ multiplex PCR, and its TCRdb copy is limited to in-frame clones, with some not included. The repertoire has more than 850,000 clones, 75% to 85% of them found once; the top ten carry approximately 0.5%. The CDR3 runs 13 residues. Trimming left V 4 bases short and J 8 bases short, with 15 bases between. CDR1 and CDR2 from the germline V gene are SGDLS and YYNGEE. The chain combines TRBV9 with TRBJ1-2; a possible D gene is TRBD1 (5 bases). Sequenced material: memory CD4+ T cells from PBMCs. As for subset: CD45RA-negative fraction. This TCR was sampled from a man aged 18 to 35 in good health. Some clones in this sample may be carry-over from other donors' samples. For the CDR3, the DNA is TGTGCCAGCAGCTTCGCGGGGCCGTCAGGCTACACCTTC. Its translation: CASSFAGPSGYTF.